The 3 T cell receptor beta chains listed next were all sequenced from one sample in a study of blood T cell repertoires in COVID-19 (dated by TCRdb to between 2020 and 2021). Libraries were built with the immunoSEQ multiplex PCR assay. TCRdb provides this immuneACCESS table in a form limited to in-frame rearrangements. Some clones are lacking; in checked studies, under half of them reflect an unresolved V gene, and why the rest are absent is not known. This sample lists about 200,000 clones; around 85% were detected once. The ten most abundant clones make up approximately 8% of the sample. Sequenced material: peripheral blood. The receptor source for this set is an elderly woman with acute or convalescent COVID-19.

J is TRBJ2-7 and V is TRBV5-1, with D possibly matching TRBD2 (6 bases). The CDR3 loop spans 15 amino acids. The germline V and J ends were trimmed by 2 bases and 7 bases, with 19 bases remaining between them. Germline CDR1 SGHRS, CDR2 YFSETQ. The CDR3 loop is CASSFERASVEEQYF. Written as DNA, the CDR3 is TGCGCCAGCAGCTTCGAAAGGGCTAGCGTTGAGGAGCAGTACTTC. Using reference TRBV5-1 and TRBJ2-7 for the parts outside the CDR3, the full variable domain is KAGVTQTPRYLIKTRGQQVTLSCSPISGHRSVSWYQQTPGQGLQFLFEYFSETQRNKGNFPGRFSGRQFSNSRSEMNVSTLELGDSALYLCASSFERASVEEQYFGPGTRLTVT.

This clone was observed a handful of times. The chain links TRBV7-2 to TRBJ2-7; 8 bases are shared with TRBD1. V shed 7 bases and J 2 bases; nucleotides not matched to a gene: 4. Germline CDR1 and CDR2: SGHTA and FQGNSA. The CDR3 contains 13 residues. This chain's CDR3 is CASNQGAPYEQYF. The CDR3 DNA reads as TGTGCCAGCAATCAGGGGGCCCCCTACGAGCAGTACTTC.

This clone was seen a handful of times. The chain employs TRBV5-1 and TRBJ1-5, with a tentative D call TRBD1 (5 bases). Trimming cost V 1 base and J 0 bases, with 8 bases left between them. CDR1 SGHRS and CDR2 YFSETQ come from the germline V gene. The CDR3 runs 15 residues. The CDR3 spells CASSLSGDSNQPQHF. CDR3 in DNA: TGCGCCAGCAGCTTGTCGGGGGATAGCAATCAGCCCCAGCATTTT.